These T cell receptor beta chains were read from a single sample in a study of OX40 agonist ivuxolimab in advanced cancers. Sequenced by immunoSEQ multiplex PCR; TCRdb stores in-frame clones only, minus some. The sample carries 73,000 or so clones, approximately 91% recorded once. The specimen comprised CD4+ or CD8+ T cells sorted from blood, sampled in a trial of the OX40 agonist ivuxolimab. The receptor set was obtained from an adult with an advanced solid tumor such as melanoma, head and neck, liver or kidney cancer. Both conserved end residues are part of each CDR3. A D gene is named only where the DNA matches it firmly. Not every row has a clone size; where given, it reads once, few, many or a size class.

abundance,v_gene,j_gene,d_gene,CDR3aa,CDR3nt
-,TRBV29-1,TRBJ1-2,TRBD1,CSVDRGQDGYTF,TGCAGCGTGGACAGGGGGCAAGATGGCTACACCTTC
-,TRBV6-5,TRBJ2-1,TRBD2,CASSYGGGSYNEQFF,TGTGCCAGCAGTTACGGCGGGGGCTCCTACAATGAGCAGTTCTTC
-,TRBV6-5,TRBJ2-2,-,CASSYGLIAGTGELFF,TGTGCCAGCAGTTACGGACTCATTGCTGGGACCGGGGAGCTGTTTTTT
-,TRBV6-6,TRBJ2-7,-,CASTPTGRSPEQYF,TGTGCCAGCACCCCGACCGGGCGGTCCCCCGAGCAGTACTTC
-,TRBV5-8,TRBJ2-5,TRBD2,CASSRSGAAGTQYF,TGTGCCAGCAGCCGTAGCGGGGCTGCCGGGACCCAGTACTTC
-,TRBV18,TRBJ1-3,-,CASSADAYGNTIYF,TGTGCCAGCTCTGCAGACGCCTATGGAAACACCATATATTTT
-,TRBV6-5,TRBJ2-2,-,CASRRHTRELFF,TGTGCCAGCAGAAGACACACCCGGGAGCTGTTTTTT
once,TRBV6-1,TRBJ2-3,TRBD1,CASKPGQGTHTQYF,TGTGCCAGCAAGCCGGGACAGGGTACCCATACGCAGTATTTT
-,TRBV10-2,TRBJ1-5,-,CASSDRTGYNQPQHF,TGCGCCAGCAGTGACCGGACGGGCTACAATCAGCCCCAGCATTTT
-,TRBV19,TRBJ1-1,TRBD1,CASSGQGRSEAFF,TGTGCCAGTAGCGGACAGGGGCGGTCTGAAGCTTTCTTT
few,TRBV2,TRBJ2-3,-,CASSERGIPSTDTQYF,TGTGCCAGCAGTGAAAGAGGGATCCCTAGCACAGATACGCAGTATTTT
-,TRBV2,TRBJ1-6,-,CASNPGSSYNSPLHF,TGTGCCAGCAATCCAGGGAGCTCCTATAATTCACCCCTCCACTTT
once,TRBV25-1,TRBJ2-7,TRBD1,CASSNSGTGNYEQYF,TGTGCCAGCAGTAACTCCGGGACAGGGAACTACGAGCAGTACTTC
-,TRBV18,TRBJ2-1,TRBD2,CASSPGLAGTNEQFF,TGTGCCAGCTCACCGGGGCTAGCGGGTACTAATGAGCAGTTCTTC
-,TRBV5-1,TRBJ2-1,TRBD2,CASSKPRGAYNEQFF,TGCGCCAGCAGCAAACCGCGGGGGGCCTACAATGAGCAGTTCTTC
-,TRBV19,TRBJ1-1,-,CASSIQTDNTEAFF,TGTGCCAGTAGTATACAGACGGATAACACTGAAGCTTTCTTT
-,TRBV5-6,TRBJ1-1,-,CASSLEGLGFEAFF,TGTGCCAGCAGCTTAGAGGGGTTAGGGTTCGAAGCTTTCTTT
-,TRBV7-9,TRBJ1-4,-,CASAIDEKLFF,TGTGCCAGCGCAATAGATGAAAAACTGTTTTTT
once,TRBV5-6,TRBJ2-7,-,CASSWAGARFNAYEQYF,TGTGCCAGCAGCTGGGCAGGGGCCCGTTTTAACGCCTACGAGCAGTACTTC
-,TRBV7-3,TRBJ1-2,-,CASSLPGRTTYGYTF,TGTGCCAGCAGCTTACCGGGACGGACTACCTATGGCTACACCTTC
-,TRBV7-2,TRBJ1-2,TRBD1,CASSLGVGQTNYGYTF,TGTGCCAGCAGCTTAGGGGTGGGACAGACAAACTATGGCTACACCTTC
-,TRBV18,TRBJ2-2,-,CASSPPGSGLNTGELFF,TGTGCCAGCTCACCCCCCGGGAGCGGGCTGAACACCGGGGAGCTGTTTTTT
-,TRBV7-8,TRBJ2-7,-,CASSFPGRYEQYF,TGTGCCAGCAGCTTTCCCGGCCGATACGAGCAGTACTTC
-,TRBV6-5,TRBJ2-2,-,CASSYSPGNTGELFF,TGTGCCAGCAGTTACTCTCCAGGGAACACCGGGGAGCTGTTTTTT
-,TRBV25-1,TRBJ1-2,-,CASSFSTGGYTF,TGTGCCAGCAGTTTTAGTACGGGAGGCTACACCTTC
-,TRBV18,TRBJ1-1,TRBD1,CASSPPYRGGNTEAFF,TGTGCCAGCTCACCACCGTACAGGGGCGGGAACACTGAAGCTTTCTTT
few,TRBV5-1,TRBJ2-2,-,CASSPAGLLNTGELFF,TGCGCCAGCAGCCCCGCGGGACTTCTTAACACCGGGGAGCTGTTTTTT
-,TRBV7-6,TRBJ2-3,TRBD2,CASSSSSGRTDTQYF,TGTGCCAGCAGCTCCTCTAGCGGGAGGACAGATACGCAGTATTTT
-,TRBV6-5,TRBJ1-4,-,CASSDSSDEKLFF,TGTGCCAGCAGTGACTCTTCTGATGAAAAACTGTTTTTT
-,TRBV18,TRBJ2-1,TRBD2,CASSPGTSGRTPFF,TGTGCCAGCTCACCAGGGACTAGCGGGAGAACCCCGTTCTTC
-,TRBV25-1,TRBJ2-1,-,CASSLTWSNEQFF,TGTGCCAGCAGCTTAACCTGGTCTAATGAGCAGTTCTTC
-,TRBV10-2,TRBJ1-1,-,CASRQTGNTEAFF,TGCGCCAGCAGACAAACAGGGAACACTGAAGCTTTCTTT
-,TRBV11-2,TRBJ1-2,-,CASSFDLNYGYTF,TGTGCCAGCAGCTTCGATTTGAACTATGGCTACACCTTC
-,TRBV28,TRBJ1-5,TRBD1,CASSFSSTGTGNQPQHF,TGTGCCAGCAGTTTCTCCAGTACCGGGACAGGTAATCAGCCCCAGCATTTT
-,TRBV29-1,TRBJ1-5,-,CSAGDSNQPQHF,TGCAGCGCCGGGGACAGCAATCAGCCCCAGCATTTT